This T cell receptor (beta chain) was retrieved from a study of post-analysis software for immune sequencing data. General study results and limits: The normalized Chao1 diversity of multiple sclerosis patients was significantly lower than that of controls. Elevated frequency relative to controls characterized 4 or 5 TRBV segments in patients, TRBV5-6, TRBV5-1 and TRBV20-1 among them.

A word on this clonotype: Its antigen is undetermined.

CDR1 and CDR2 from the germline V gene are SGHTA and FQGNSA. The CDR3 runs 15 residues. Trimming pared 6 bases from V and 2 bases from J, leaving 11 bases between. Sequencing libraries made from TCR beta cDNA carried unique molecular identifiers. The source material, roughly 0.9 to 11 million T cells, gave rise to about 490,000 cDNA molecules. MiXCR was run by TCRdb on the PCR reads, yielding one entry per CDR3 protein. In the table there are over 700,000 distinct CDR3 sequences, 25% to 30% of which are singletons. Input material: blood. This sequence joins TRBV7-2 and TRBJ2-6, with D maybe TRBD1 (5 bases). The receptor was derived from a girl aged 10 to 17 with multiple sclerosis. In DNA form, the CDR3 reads TGTGCCAGCAGAATGGACACGACTGGGGCCAACGTCCTGACTTTC. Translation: CASRMDTTGANVLTF.